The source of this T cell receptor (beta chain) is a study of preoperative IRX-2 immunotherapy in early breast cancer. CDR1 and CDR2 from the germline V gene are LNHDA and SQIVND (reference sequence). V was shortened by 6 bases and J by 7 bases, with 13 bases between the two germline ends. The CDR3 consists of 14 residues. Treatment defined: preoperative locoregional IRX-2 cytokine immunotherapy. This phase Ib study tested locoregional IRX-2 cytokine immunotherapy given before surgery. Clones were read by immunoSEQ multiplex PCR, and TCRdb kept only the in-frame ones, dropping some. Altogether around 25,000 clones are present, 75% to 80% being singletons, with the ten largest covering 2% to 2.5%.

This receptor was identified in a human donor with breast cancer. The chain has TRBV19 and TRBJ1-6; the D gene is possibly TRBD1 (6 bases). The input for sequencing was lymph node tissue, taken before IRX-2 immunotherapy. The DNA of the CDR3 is TGTGCCAGTAGGCTTCACAGGGAGAATTCACCCCTCCACTTT. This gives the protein CASRLHRENSPLHF.